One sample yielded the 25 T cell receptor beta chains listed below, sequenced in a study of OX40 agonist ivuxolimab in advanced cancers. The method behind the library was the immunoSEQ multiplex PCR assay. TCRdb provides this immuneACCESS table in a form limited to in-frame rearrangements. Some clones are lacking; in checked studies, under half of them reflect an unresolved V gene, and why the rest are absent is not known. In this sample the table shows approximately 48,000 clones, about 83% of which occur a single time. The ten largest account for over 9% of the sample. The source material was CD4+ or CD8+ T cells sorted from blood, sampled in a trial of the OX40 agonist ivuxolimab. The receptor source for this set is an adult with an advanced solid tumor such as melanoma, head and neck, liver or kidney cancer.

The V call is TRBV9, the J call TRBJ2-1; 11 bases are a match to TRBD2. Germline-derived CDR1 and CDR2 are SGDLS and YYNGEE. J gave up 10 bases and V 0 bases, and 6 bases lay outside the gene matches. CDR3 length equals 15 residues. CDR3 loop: CASSVAVGTSGEQFF. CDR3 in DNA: TGTGCCAGCAGCGTAGCCGTGGGGACTAGCGGAGAGCAGTTCTTC.

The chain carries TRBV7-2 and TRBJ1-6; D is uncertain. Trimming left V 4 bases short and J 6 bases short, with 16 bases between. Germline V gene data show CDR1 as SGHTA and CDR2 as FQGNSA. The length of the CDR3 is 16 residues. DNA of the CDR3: TGTGCCAGCAGCTCCAAAGGTCTTCTGGGTAATTCACCCCTCCACTTT. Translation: CASSSKGLLGNSPLHF.

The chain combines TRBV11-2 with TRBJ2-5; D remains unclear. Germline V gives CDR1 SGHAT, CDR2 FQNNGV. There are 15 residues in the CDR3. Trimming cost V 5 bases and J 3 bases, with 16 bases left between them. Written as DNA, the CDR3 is TGTGCCAGCAGCCCACCCCGGACGCGAGAAGAGACCCAGTACTTC. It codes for CASSPPRTREETQYF.

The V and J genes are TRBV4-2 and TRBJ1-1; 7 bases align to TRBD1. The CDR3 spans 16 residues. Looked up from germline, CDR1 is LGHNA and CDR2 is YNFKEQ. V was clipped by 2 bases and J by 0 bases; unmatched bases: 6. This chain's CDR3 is CASSQLRTGLNTEAFF. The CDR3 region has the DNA TGTGCCAGCAGCCAACTCCGGACAGGCCTGAACACTGAAGCTTTCTTT.

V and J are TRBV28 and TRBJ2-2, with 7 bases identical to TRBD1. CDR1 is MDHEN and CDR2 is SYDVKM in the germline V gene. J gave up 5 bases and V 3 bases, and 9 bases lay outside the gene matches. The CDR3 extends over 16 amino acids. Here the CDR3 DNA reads TGTGCCAGCAGTTTTTCAAGGACAGGCGGGACCGGGGAGCTGTTTTTT. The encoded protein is CASSFSRTGGTGELFF.

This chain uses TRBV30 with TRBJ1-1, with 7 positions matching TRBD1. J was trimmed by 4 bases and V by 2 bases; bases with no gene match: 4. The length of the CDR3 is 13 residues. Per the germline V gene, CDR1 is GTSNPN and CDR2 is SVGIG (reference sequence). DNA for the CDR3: TGTGCCTGGAGTAGAGCAGGGGGCACTGAAGCTTTCTTT. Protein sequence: CAWSRAGGTEAFF.

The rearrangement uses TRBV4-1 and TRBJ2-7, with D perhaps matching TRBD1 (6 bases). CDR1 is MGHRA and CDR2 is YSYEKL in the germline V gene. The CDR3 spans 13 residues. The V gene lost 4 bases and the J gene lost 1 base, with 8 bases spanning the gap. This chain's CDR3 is CASSLQGSYEQYF. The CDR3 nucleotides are TGCGCCAGCAGCCTACAGGGATCCTACGAGCAGTACTTC.

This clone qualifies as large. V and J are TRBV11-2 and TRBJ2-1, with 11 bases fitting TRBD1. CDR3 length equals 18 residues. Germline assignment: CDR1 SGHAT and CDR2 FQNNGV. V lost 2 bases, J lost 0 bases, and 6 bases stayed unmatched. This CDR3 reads CASSLIYGTGGSYNEQFF. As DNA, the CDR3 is TGTGCCAGCAGCTTAATTTATGGGACAGGGGGCTCCTACAATGAGCAGTTCTTC.

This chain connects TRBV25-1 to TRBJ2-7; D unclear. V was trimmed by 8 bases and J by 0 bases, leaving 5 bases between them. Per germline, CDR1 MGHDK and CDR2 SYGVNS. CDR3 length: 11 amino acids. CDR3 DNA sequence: TGTGCCAGCGTACTCTCCTACGAGCAGTACTTC. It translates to CASVLSYEQYF.

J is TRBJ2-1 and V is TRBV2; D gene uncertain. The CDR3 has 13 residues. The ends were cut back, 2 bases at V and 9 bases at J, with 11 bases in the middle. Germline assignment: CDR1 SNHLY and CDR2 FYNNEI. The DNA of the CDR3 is TGTGCCAGCAGTGAAACTGGGGATGCTGAGCAGTTCTTC. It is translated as CASSETGDAEQFF.

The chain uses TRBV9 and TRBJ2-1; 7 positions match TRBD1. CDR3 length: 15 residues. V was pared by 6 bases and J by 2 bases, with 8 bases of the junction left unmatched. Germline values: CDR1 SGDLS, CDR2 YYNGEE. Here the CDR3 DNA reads TGTGCCAGCACCGCAGCAGGGGGAACCTACAATGAGCAGTTCTTC. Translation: CASTAAGGTYNEQFF.

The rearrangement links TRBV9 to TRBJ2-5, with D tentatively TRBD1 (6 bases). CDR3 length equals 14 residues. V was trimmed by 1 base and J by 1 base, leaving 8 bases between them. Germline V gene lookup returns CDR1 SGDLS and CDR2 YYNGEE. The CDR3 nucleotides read TGTGCCAGCAGCGTATCAGGGGCCCAAGAGACCCAGTACTTC. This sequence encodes CASSVSGAQETQYF. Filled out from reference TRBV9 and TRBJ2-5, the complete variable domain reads DSGVTQTPKHLITATGQRVTLRCSPRSGDLSVYWYQQSLDQGLQFLIQYYNGEERAKGNILERFSAQQFPDLHSELNLSSLELGDSALYFCASSVSGAQETQYFGPGTRLLVL.

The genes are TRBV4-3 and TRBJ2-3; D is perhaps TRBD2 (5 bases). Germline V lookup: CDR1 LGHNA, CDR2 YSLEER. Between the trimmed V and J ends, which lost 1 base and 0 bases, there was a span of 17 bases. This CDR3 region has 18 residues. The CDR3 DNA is TGCGCCAGCAGCCAAGCAGCGGCCCTACTAGGGAGCACAGATACGCAGTATTTT. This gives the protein CASSQAAALLGSTDTQYF.

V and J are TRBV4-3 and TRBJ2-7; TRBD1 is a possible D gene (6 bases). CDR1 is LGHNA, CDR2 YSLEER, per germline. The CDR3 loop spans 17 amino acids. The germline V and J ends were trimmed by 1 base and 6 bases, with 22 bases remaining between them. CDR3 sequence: CASSQASGDIQGAEQYF. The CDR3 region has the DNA TGCGCCAGCAGCCAAGCGTCTGGGGACATACAAGGGGCCGAGCAGTACTTC.

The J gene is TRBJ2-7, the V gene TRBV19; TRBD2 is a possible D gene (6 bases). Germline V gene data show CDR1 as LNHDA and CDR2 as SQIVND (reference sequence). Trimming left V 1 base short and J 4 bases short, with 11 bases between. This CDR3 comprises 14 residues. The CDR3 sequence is CASSIASSGYEQYF. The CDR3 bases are TGTGCCAGTAGTATAGCGAGTAGCGGTTACGAGCAGTACTTC.

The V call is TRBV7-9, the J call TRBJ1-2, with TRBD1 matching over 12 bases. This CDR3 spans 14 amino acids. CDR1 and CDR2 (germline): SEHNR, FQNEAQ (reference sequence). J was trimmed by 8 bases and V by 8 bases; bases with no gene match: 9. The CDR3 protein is CASGSGTGGRGYTF. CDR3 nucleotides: TGTGCCAGCGGTTCCGGGACAGGGGGCAGGGGCTACACCTTC. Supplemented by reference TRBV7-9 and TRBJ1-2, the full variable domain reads DTGVSQNPRHKITKRGQNVTFRCDPISEHNRLYWYRQTLGQGPEFLTYFQNEAQLEKSRLLSDRFSAERPKGSFSTLEIQRTEQGDSAMYLCASGSGTGGRGYTFGSGTRLTVV.

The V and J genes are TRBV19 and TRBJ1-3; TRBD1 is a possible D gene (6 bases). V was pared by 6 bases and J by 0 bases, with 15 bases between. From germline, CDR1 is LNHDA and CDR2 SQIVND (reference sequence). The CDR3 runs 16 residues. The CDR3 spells CASSRSGGPSGNTIYF. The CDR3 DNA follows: TGTGCCAGTAGCCGATCCGGGGGGCCCTCTGGAAACACCATATATTTT.

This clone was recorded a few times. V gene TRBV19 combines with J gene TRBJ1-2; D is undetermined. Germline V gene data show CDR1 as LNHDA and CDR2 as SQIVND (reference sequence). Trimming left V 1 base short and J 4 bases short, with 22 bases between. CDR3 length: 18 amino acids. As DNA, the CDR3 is TGTGCCAGTAGTATAGGGCCACCAGATGCAGGCCCCCTCTATGGCTACACCTTC. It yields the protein CASSIGPPDAGPLYGYTF.

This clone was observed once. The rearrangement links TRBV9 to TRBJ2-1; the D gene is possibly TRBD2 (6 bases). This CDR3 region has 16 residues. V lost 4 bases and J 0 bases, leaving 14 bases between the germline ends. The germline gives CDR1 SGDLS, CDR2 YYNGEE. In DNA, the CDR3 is TGTGCCAGCAGCCAAGATCAGGGAGGCTCCTACAATGAGCAGTTCTTC. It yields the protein CASSQDQGGSYNEQFF.

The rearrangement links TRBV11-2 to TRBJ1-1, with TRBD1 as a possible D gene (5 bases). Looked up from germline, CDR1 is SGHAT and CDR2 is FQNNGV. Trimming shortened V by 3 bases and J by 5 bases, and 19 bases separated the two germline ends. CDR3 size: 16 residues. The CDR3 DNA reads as TGTGCCAGCAGCTTTAGCTGGACACACCTAGGGACTGAAGCTTTCTTT. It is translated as CASSFSWTHLGTEAFF.

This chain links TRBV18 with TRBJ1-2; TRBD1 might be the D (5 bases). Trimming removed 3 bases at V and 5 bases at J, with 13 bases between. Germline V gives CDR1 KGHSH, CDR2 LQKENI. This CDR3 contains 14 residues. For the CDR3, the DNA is TGTGCCAGCTCACCGGACACCAGCTCTTATGGCTACACCTTC. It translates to CASSPDTSSYGYTF.

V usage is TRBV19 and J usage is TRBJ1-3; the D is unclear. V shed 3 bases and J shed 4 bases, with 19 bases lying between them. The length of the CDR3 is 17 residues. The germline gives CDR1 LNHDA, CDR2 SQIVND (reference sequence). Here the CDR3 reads CASSMWAGTTDGNTIYF. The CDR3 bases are TGTGCCAGTAGTATGTGGGCAGGCACTACGGACGGAAACACCATATATTTT.

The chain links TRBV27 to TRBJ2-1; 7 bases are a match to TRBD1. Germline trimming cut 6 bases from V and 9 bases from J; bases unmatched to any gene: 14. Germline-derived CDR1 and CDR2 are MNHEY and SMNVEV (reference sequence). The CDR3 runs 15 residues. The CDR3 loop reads CASRVPLDRAAEQFF. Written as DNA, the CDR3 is TGTGCCAGCAGAGTACCCCTTGACAGGGCGGCTGAGCAGTTCTTC.

The CDR3 spells CASTLGNDGYTF. The CDR3 DNA sequence: TGTGCCAGTACTTTGGGAAACGATGGCTACACCTTC. The chain is built from TRBV19 and TRBJ1-2; the D is unclear. The CDR3 runs to 12 residues. In germline, CDR1 is LNHDA, CDR2 SQIVND (reference sequence). V was shortened by 7 bases and J by 6 bases, with 12 bases between the two germline ends.

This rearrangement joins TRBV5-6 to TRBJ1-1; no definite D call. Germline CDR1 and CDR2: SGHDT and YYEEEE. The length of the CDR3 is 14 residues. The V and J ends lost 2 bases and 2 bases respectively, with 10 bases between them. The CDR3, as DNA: TGTGCCAGCAGCTTTACGGGCCGCAACACTGAAGCTTTCTTT. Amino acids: CASSFTGRNTEAFF.